The 23 T cell receptor beta chains below were found in one sample sequenced in a study of blood T cell repertoires in COVID-19. Profiled with immunoSEQ multiplex PCR; TCRdb holds only in-frame clones, not every one. The table includes around 160,000 clones, about four fifths detected once. Source material: PBMCs or T cells enriched from blood (not recorded which). These receptors all come from an older woman who had recovered from COVID-19.

The J gene is TRBJ1-5, the V gene TRBV19; 9 nucleotides agree with TRBD1. The CDR3 spans 15 residues. The ends lost 7 bases at V and 3 bases at J; junction bases unmatched: 7. Germline V gives CDR1 LNHDA, CDR2 SQIVND (reference sequence). CDR3 protein: CASTTGQGNNQPQHF. The DNA of the CDR3 is TGTGCCAGTACCACGGGACAGGGCAACAATCAGCCCCAGCATTTT.

This clone has just a few counts. Other DNA sequences within the sample encode an identical CDR3. The chain employs TRBV29-1 and TRBJ2-3; 13 nucleotides match TRBD2. The germline CDR1 and CDR2 sequences are SQVTM and ANQGSEA. This CDR3 spans 13 amino acids. V was pared by 6 bases and J by 4 bases, with 1 base of the junction left unmatched. CDR3 DNA sequence: TGCAGCGTGGGGACTAGCGGGGCAGATACGCAGTATTTT. Protein sequence: CSVGTSGADTQYF.

This clone was seen only a few times. The chain couples TRBV24-1 to TRBJ2-3; 8 nucleotides align to TRBD2. The germline V gene has CDR1 KGHDR and CDR2 SFDVKD. V trimming: 5 bases; J trimming: 1 base; junction bases outside the gene matches: 1. The CDR3 has 14 residues. The CDR3 is CATSGRGGTDTQYF. CDR3 coding DNA: TGTGCCACCAGTGGGCGGGGGGGCACAGATACGCAGTATTTT.

The J gene is TRBJ1-2, the V gene TRBV2; a possible D gene is TRBD1 (6 bases). This CDR3 has 15 amino acids. Germline CDR1 reads SNHLY; CDR2 reads FYNNEI. V was cut by 1 base and J by 0 bases, with 9 bases left in between. CDR3 bases: TGTGCCAGCAGTGAAGGACAGGCAGCTAACTATGGCTACACCTTC. Translation: CASSEGQAANYGYTF.

CDR3 protein: CASSLRGGEQYF. CDR3 nucleotides: TGTGCCAGCAGTCTCCGGGGGGGCGAGCAGTACTTC. The chain links TRBV2 to TRBJ2-7; TRBD2 agrees at 8 bases. After removal of 5 bases from V and 6 bases from J, the junction contained 3 bases not matched to a gene. Germline CDR1 SNHLY, CDR2 FYNNEI. This CDR3 region has 12 residues.

This clone was found a few times. The chain recombines TRBV29-1 with TRBJ2-3; 14 nucleotides agree with TRBD2. This CDR3 spans 14 amino acids. J was trimmed by 4 bases and V by 7 bases; bases with no gene match: 4. CDR1 and CDR2 from the germline V gene are SQVTM and ANQGSEA. In DNA, the CDR3 is TGCAGCGGGAAGACTAGCGGGGGGGCAGATACGCAGTATTTT. Translation gives CSGKTSGGADTQYF.

The CDR3 bases are TGTGCCAGTAGTATAGACGGTAAACTGAATGAAAAACTGTTTTTT. This sequence encodes CASSIDGKLNEKLFF. The rearrangement uses TRBV19 and TRBJ1-4; D remains unclear. Germline V gene data show CDR1 as LNHDA and CDR2 as SQIVND (reference sequence). The CDR3 length is 15 residues. Trimming left V 0 bases short and J 5 bases short, with 10 bases between.

The rearrangement joins TRBV7-3 to TRBJ2-5; TRBD2 agrees at 7 bases. CDR3 size: 13 residues. Germline CDR1 and CDR2: SGHTA and FQGTGA. The trim removed 4 bases at V and 3 bases at J, leaving 2 bases unmatched. The CDR3 here is CASSSGGEETQYF. Written as DNA, the CDR3 is TGTGCCAGCAGCTCGGGGGGTGAAGAGACCCAGTACTTC.

The rearrangement links TRBV11-2 to TRBJ1-2; the match to TRBD1 covers 10 bases. Germline CDR1 and CDR2: SGHAT and FQNNGV. There are 14 residues in the CDR3. V gave up 6 bases and J gave up 6 bases; unmatched junction bases: 7. CDR3 residues: CASRRPGQGNGYTF. For the CDR3, the DNA is TGTGCCAGCAGACGACCGGGACAGGGGAATGGCTACACCTTC.

This chain links TRBV19 with TRBJ2-3, with a tentative D call TRBD1 (5 bases). Germline V gene lookup returns CDR1 LNHDA and CDR2 SQIVND (reference sequence). Trimming took 5 bases from V and 4 from J, leaving 13 bases between them. This CDR3 has 14 residues. The CDR3 here is CASSGRLGADTQYF. CDR3 DNA sequence: TGTGCCAGTAGTGGGCGGTTAGGGGCAGATACGCAGTATTTT.

The chain employs TRBV19 and TRBJ2-1; 9 bases map to TRBD1. This CDR3 contains 15 residues. The junction had 4 bases not matched to a gene; V was cut back by 3 bases and J by 4 bases. The germline gives CDR1 LNHDA, CDR2 SQIVND (reference sequence). The CDR3 protein is CASSIGQGRYNEQFF. The CDR3 DNA is TGTGCCAGTAGTATTGGACAGGGGAGATACAATGAGCAGTTCTTC.

This chain uses TRBV6-5 with TRBJ1-2, with TRBD1 matching 8 bases. V gave up 6 bases and J gave up 7 bases; unmatched junction bases: 10. In germline, CDR1 is MNHEY, CDR2 SVGAGI. The CDR3 covers 14 residues. For the CDR3, the DNA is TGTGCCAGCAGCTTTACTGGACAGGGTGCTGGCTACACCTTC. Its protein product is CASSFTGQGAGYTF.

This rearrangement joins TRBV19 to TRBJ1-5, with TRBD1 matching over 8 bases. The CDR3 has 14 residues. Germline V lookup: CDR1 LNHDA, CDR2 SQIVND (reference sequence). V was clipped by 3 bases and J by 9 bases; unmatched bases: 7. CDR3 amino acids: CASSIGTGTTPQHF. As DNA, the CDR3 is TGTGCCAGTAGTATCGGGACAGGAACAACGCCCCAGCATTTT.

The chain links TRBV5-1 to TRBJ2-1; 9 nucleotides align to TRBD2. Germline V lookup: CDR1 SGHRS, CDR2 YFSETQ. This CDR3 has 18 residues. The junction had 13 bases not matched to a gene; V was cut back by 0 bases and J by 6 bases. The chain's CDR3 is CASSLVPGTSYEGNEQFF. CDR3 coding DNA: TGCGCCAGCAGCTTGGTCCCCGGGACTAGCTACGAAGGCAATGAGCAGTTCTTC.

This chain joins TRBV5-1 and TRBJ1-3; a weak D match, TRBD1 (5 bases). The germline V gene has CDR1 SGHRS and CDR2 YFSETQ. CDR3 size: 16 residues. V shed 0 bases and J shed 1 base, with 11 bases lying between them. CDR3 sequence (DNA): TGCGCCAGCAGCTTGGCCGGCTCAGGGTCTGGAAACACCATATATTTT. Its translation is CASSLAGSGSGNTIYF. Combining the CDR3 with reference TRBV5-1 and TRBJ1-3 gives the whole variable domain KAGVTQTPRYLIKTRGQQVTLSCSPISGHRSVSWYQQTPGQGLQFLFEYFSETQRNKGNFPGRFSGRQFSNSRSEMNVSTLELGDSALYLCASSLAGSGSGNTIYFGEGSWLTVV.

The genes are TRBV19 and TRBJ2-3, with D perhaps TRBD2 (5 bases). This CDR3 contains 16 residues. Trimming stripped 3 bases from V and 0 bases from J, with 13 bases between. From germline, CDR1 is LNHDA and CDR2 SQIVND (reference sequence). The CDR3 region is CASSIRGIPSTDTQYF. CDR3 bases: TGTGCCAGTAGTATCCGGGGAATACCAAGCACAGATACGCAGTATTTT.

This clone has only a few counts. V and J are TRBV3-1 (or the pseudogene TRBV3-2) and TRBJ2-2; possible D gene TRBD1, 7 bases. The CDR3 loop spans 13 amino acids. CDR1 and CDR2 from the germline V gene are LGHDT and YNNKEL (reference sequence). V was pared by 4 bases and J by 5 bases, with 8 bases between. The CDR3 DNA reads TGTGCCAGCAGCCCAGGGGGGACCGGGGAGCTGTTTTTT. As protein: CASSPGGTGELFF.

This chain joins TRBV2 and TRBJ1-1; D is undetermined. The CDR3 runs to 15 residues. Trimming removed 2 bases from V and 1 base from J, with 11 bases in between. In germline, CDR1 is SNHLY, CDR2 FYNNEI. The CDR3: CASSEWLGKNTEAFF. For the CDR3, the DNA is TGTGCCAGCAGTGAATGGCTGGGCAAGAACACTGAAGCTTTCTTT.

The chain carries TRBV27 and TRBJ1-1, with a weak D call TRBD1 (6 bases). Germline V gene lookup returns CDR1 MNHEY and CDR2 SMNVEV (reference sequence). The CDR3 is 15 residues long. Trimming pared 4 bases from V and 3 bases from J, leaving 15 bases between. The chain's CDR3 is CASSYGGGAYTEAFF. The CDR3 region has the DNA TGTGCCAGCAGTTATGGCGGGGGCGCTTACACTGAAGCTTTCTTT.

Here the CDR3 DNA reads TGCGCCAGCAGCTTACCCGGGAGCACAGATACGCAGTATTTT. Translated, it gives CASSLPGSTDTQYF. The J gene is TRBJ2-3, the V gene TRBV5-1; no clear D gene. V shed 2 bases and J shed 0 bases, with 7 bases lying between them. Germline lookup yields CDR1 SGHRS and CDR2 YFSETQ. The CDR3 length is 14 residues.

The chain uses TRBV5-6 and TRBJ1-3; D is unresolved. The CDR3 is 15 residues long. The ends were cut back, 0 bases at V and 2 bases at J, with 9 bases in the middle. The germline V gene has CDR1 SGHDT and CDR2 YYEEEE. CDR3 protein: CASSLAQLTGNTIYF. The CDR3 DNA is TGTGCCAGCAGCTTGGCACAGCTTACTGGAAACACCATATATTTT.

The chain joins TRBV4-2 to TRBJ2-3, with TRBD2 matching 8 bases. The CDR3 sequence is 18 residues long. The V gene end was trimmed by 0 bases and the J gene end by 3 bases; junction bases not matched to a gene: 11. The germline gives CDR1 LGHNA, CDR2 YNFKEQ. The DNA for the CDR3 is TGTGCCAGCAGCCAAGAGGTTGTAGCGGGGAGTTCTACAGATACGCAGTATTTT. Translated: CASSQEVVAGSSTDTQYF.

CDR3 loop: CASSESRGQGYTDTQYF. As DNA, the CDR3 is TGCGCCAGCAGTGAGTCGAGGGGACAGGGATACACAGATACGCAGTATTTT. The chain has TRBV10-1 and TRBJ2-3; 9 bases agree with TRBD1. The CDR3 consists of 17 residues. Germline V CDR1 and CDR2: WNHNN, SYGVQD (reference sequence). The ends lost 0 bases at V and 2 bases at J; junction bases unmatched: 6.